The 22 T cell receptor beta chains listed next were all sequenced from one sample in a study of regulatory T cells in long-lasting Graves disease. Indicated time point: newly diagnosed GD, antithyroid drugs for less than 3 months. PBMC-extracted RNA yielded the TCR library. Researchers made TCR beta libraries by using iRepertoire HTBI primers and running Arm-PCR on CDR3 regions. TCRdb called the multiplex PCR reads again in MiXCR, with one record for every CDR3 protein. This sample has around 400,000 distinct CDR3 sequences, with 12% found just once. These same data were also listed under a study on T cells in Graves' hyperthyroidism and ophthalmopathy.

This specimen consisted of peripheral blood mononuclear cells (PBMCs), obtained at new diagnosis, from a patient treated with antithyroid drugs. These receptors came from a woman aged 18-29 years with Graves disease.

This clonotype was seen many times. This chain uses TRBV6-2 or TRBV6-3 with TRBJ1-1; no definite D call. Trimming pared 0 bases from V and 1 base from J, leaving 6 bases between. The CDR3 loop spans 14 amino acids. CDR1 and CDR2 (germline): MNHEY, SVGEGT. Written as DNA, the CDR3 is TGTGCCAGCAGTTACTCTGCAGAGAACACTGAAGCTTTCTTT. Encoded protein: CASSYSAENTEAFF.

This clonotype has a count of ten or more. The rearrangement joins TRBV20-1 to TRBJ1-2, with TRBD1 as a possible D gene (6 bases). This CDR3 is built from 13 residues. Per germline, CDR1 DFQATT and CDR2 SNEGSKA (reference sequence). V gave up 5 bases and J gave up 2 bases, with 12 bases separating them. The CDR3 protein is CSAWDTRNYGYTF. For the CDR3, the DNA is TGCAGTGCTTGGGACACGCGGAACTATGGCTACACCTTC.

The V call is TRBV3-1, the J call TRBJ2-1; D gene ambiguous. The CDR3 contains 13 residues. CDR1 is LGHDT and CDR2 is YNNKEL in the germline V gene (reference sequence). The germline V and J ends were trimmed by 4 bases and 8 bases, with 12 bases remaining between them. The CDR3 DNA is TGTGCCAGCAGCCGGCGACCCGGGTATGAGCAGTTCTTC. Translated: CASSRRPGYEQFF.

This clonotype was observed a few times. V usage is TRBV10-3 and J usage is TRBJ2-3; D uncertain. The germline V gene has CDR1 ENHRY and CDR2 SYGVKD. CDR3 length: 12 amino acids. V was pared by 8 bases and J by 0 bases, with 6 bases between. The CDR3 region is CAIGFSTDTQYF. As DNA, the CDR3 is TGTGCCATCGGGTTCAGCACAGATACGCAGTATTTT.

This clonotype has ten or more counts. CDR3 protein: CASRPGSPSNQPQHF. CDR3 coding DNA: TGTGCCAGCAGGCCTGGGTCTCCCTCCAATCAGCCCCAGCATTTT. This sequence joins TRBV6-1 and TRBJ1-5; unclear D gene. Between the trimmed V and J ends, which lost 6 bases and 3 bases, there was a span of 15 bases. Germline V gene lookup returns CDR1 MNHNS and CDR2 SASEGT. This CDR3 has 15 amino acids.

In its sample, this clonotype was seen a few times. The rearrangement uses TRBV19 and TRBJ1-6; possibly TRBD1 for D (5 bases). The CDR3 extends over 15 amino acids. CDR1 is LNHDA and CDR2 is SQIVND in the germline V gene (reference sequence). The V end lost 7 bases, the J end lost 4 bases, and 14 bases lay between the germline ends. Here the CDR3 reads CASTSSEGYNSPLHF. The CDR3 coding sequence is TGTGCCAGTACCTCATCAGAGGGGTATAATTCACCCCTCCACTTT.

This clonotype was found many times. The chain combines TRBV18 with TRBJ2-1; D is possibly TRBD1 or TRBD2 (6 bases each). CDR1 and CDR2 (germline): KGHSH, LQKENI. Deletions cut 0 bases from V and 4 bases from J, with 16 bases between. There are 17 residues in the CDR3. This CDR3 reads CASSPPIGGPTYNEQFF. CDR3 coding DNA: TGTGCCAGCTCACCACCGATTGGGGGGCCGACTTACAATGAGCAGTTCTTC.

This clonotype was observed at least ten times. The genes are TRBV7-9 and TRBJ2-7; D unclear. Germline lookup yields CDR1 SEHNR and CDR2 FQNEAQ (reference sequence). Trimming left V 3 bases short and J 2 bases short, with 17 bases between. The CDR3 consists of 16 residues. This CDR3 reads CASSFSRAWQPYEQYF. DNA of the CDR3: TGTGCCAGCAGCTTTAGCCGGGCCTGGCAGCCCTACGAGCAGTACTTC.

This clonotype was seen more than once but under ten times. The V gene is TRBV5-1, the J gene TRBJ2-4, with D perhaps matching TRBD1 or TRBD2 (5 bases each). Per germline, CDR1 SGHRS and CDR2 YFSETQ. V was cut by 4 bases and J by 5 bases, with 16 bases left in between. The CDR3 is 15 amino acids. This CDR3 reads CASSPRPGRENIQYF. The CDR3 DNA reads TGCGCCAGCAGCCCGCGGCCGGGGCGCGAAAACATTCAGTACTTC.

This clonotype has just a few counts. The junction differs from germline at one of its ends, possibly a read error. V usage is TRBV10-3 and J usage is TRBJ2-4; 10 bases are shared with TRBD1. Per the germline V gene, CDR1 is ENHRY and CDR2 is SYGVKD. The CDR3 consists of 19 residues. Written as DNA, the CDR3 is TGTGCCATCAGTGAGCGGGGACAGGGGCCCTCTATAGCCGAAAACATTCAGTACTTC. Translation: CAISERGQGPSIAENIQYF.

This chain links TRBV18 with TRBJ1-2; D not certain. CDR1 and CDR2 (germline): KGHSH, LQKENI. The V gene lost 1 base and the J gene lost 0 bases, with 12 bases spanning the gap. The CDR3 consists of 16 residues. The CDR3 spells CASSPLPTGANYGYTF. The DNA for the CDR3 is TGTGCCAGCTCACCACTTCCGACCGGGGCTAACTATGGCTACACCTTC.

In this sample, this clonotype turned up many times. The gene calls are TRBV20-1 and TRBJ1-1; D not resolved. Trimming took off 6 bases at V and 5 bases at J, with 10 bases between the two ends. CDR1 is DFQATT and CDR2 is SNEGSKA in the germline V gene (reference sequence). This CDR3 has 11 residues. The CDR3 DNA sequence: TGCAGTGCCCTGGGCTTAACTGAAGCTTTCTTT. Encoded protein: CSALGLTEAFF.

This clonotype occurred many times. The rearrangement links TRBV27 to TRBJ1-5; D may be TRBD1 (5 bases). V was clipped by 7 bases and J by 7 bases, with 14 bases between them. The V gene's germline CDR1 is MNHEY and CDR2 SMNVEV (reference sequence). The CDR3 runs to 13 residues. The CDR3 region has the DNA TGTGCCAGCACCCGGTTCCCAGGGCAGCCCCAGCATTTT. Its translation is CASTRFPGQPQHF.

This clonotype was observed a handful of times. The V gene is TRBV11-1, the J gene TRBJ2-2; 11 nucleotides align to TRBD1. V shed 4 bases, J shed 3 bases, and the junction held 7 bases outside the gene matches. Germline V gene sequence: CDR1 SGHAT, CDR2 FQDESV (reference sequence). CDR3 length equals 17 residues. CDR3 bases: TGTGCCAGCAGCTACGATAGGACAGGGGGCGACACCGGGGAGCTGTTTTTT. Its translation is CASSYDRTGGDTGELFF.

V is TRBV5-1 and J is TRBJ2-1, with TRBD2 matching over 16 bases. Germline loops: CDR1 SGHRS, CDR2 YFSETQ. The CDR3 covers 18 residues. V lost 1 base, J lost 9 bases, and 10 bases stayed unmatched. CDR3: CASSLTTGTSGGVGEQFF. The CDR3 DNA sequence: TGCGCCAGCAGCTTGACCACCGGGACTAGCGGGGGGGTGGGTGAGCAGTTCTTC.

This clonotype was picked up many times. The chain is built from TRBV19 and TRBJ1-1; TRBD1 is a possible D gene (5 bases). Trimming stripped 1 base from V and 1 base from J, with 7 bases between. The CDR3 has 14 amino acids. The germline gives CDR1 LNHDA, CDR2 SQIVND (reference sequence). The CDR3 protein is CASSIVGGNTEAFF. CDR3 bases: TGTGCCAGTAGTATAGTCGGGGGGAACACTGAAGCTTTCTTT.

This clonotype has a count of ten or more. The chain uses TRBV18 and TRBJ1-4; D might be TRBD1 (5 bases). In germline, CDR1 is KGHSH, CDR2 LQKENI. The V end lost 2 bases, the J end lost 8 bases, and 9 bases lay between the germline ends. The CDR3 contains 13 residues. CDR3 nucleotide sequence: TGTGCCAGCTCACCAACCCCAGGGGAAAAACTGTTTTTT. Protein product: CASSPTPGEKLFF. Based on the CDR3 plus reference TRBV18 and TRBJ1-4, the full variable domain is NAGVMQNPRHLVRRRGQEARLRCSPMKGHSHVYWYRQLPEEGLKFMVYLQKENIIDESGMPKERFSAEFPKEGPSILRIQQVVRGDSAAYFCASSPTPGEKLFFGSGTQLSVL.

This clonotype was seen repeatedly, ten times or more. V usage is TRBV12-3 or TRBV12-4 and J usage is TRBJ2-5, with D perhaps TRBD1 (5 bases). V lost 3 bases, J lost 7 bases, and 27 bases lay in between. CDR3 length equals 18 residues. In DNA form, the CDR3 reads TGTGCCAGCAGTTTTCGGTATATGGACACAGTTGGGCCAGGGACCCAGTACTTC. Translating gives CASSFRYMDTVGPGTQYF.

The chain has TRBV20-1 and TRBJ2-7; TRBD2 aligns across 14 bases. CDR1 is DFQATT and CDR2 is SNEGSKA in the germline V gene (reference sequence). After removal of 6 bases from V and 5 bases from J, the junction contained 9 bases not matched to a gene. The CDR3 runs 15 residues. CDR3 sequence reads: CSAPGTSGSVNEQYF. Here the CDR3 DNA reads TGCAGTGCCCCAGGGACTAGCGGGAGTGTCAACGAGCAGTACTTC.

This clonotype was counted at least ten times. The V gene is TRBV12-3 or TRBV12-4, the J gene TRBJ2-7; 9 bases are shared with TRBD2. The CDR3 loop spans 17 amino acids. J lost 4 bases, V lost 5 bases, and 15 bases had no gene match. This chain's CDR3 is CASSGLIAGDGSYEQYF. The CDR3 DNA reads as TGTGCCAGCAGTGGGCTTATAGCGGGAGATGGTTCGTACGAGCAGTACTTC.

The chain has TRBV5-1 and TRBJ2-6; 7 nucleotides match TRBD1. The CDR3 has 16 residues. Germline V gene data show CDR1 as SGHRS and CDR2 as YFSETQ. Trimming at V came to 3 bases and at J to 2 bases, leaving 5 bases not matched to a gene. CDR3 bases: TGCGCCAGCAGCTCAAATACAGGGGCTGGGGCCAACGTCCTGACTTTC. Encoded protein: CASSSNTGAGANVLTF.

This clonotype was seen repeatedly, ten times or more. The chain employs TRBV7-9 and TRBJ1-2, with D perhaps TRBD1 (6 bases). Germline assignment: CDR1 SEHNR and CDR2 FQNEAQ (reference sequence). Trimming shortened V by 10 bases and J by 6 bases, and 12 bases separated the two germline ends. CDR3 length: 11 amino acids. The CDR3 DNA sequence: TGTGCCACTCCGCACAGGGATGGCTACACCTTC. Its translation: CATPHRDGYTF.